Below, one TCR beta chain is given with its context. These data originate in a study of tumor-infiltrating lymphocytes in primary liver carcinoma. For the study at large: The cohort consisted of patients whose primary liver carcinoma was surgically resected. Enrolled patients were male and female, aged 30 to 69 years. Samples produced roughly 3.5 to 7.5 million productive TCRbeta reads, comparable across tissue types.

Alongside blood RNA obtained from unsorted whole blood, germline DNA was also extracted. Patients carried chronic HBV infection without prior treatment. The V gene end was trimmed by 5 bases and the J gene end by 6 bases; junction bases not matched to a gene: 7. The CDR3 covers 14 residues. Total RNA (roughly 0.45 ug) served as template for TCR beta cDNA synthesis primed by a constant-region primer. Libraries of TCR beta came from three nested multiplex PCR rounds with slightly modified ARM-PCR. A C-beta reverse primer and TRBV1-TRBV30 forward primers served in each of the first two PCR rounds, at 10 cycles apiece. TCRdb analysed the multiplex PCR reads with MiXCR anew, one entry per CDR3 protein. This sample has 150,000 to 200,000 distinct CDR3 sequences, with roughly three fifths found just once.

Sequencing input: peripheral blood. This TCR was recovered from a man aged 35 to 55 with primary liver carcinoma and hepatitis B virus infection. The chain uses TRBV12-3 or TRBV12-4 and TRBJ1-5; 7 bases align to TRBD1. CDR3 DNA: TGTGCCAGCAGTACCCGACAGGGCACTCAGCCCCAGCATTTT. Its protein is CASSTRQGTQPQHF.